Listed here are 23 T cell receptor beta chains from one sample, sequenced in a study of immune characterization of retroperitoneal liposarcoma. TCRdb re-called the PCR reads with MiXCR, one entry per CDR3 protein. The profile shows more than 15,000 distinct CDR3 sequences, 37% of them singletons. The sequenced material came from blood. Receptor source: a male donor with retroperitoneal liposarcoma.

This clonotype is classed as medium-sized. V usage is TRBV7-3 and J usage is TRBJ2-3; D gene ambiguous. The CDR3 covers 14 residues. Trimming left V 5 bases short and J 9 bases short, with 18 bases between. Germline loops: CDR1 SGHTA, CDR2 FQGTGA. Here the CDR3 reads CASSEDRHIGTQYF. In nucleotides, the CDR3 is TGTGCCAGCAGCGAGGACCGGCACATAGGGACGCAGTATTTT.

This clonotype was observed at least ten times. This rearrangement joins TRBV27 to TRBJ2-1; no firm D call. The germline V gene encodes CDR1 MNHEY and CDR2 SMNVEV (reference sequence). V gave up 8 bases and J gave up 10 bases, with 9 bases separating them. The CDR3 runs 10 residues. CDR3: CASGVQEQFF. DNA of the CDR3: TGTGCCAGCGGCGTACAGGAGCAGTTCTTC.

This clonotype was observed a few times. This chain links TRBV7-6 with TRBJ1-2; no reliable D call. V shed 0 bases and J shed 3 bases, with 5 bases lying between them. This CDR3 comprises 13 residues. CDR1 is SGHVS and CDR2 is FNYEAQ in the germline V gene. The CDR3 reads CASSLASDYGYTF. The CDR3 DNA reads as TGTGCCAGCAGCTTAGCCTCGGACTATGGCTACACCTTC.

In this sample, this clonotype turned up many times. The chain employs TRBV6-1 and TRBJ2-1; 12 bases map to TRBD1. J gave up 10 bases and V 1 base, and 8 bases lay outside the gene matches. The CDR3 is made up of 16 amino acids. Germline lookup yields CDR1 MNHNS and CDR2 SASEGT. The CDR3 here is CASSEDAGTGGDEQFF. CDR3 in DNA: TGTGCCAGCAGTGAAGACGCAGGGACAGGGGGCGACGAGCAGTTCTTC.

About this clonotype itself: The junction departs from the called germline gene at one end, perhaps through a read error. The rearrangement uses TRBV6-1 and TRBJ2-7; 9 bases match TRBD2. The CDR3 is made up of 15 amino acids. The germline gives CDR1 MNHNS, CDR2 SASEGT. The CDR3 loop reads CASRAGGGGANEQSF. The CDR3 region has the DNA TGTGCCAGCAGGGCGGGGGGGGGGGGGGCCAACGAGCAGTCCTTC.

This clonotype was seen only a few times. The rearrangement uses TRBV10-3 and TRBJ2-1; 11 bases are a match to TRBD2. CDR3 length: 15 amino acids. Germline CDR1 is ENHRY and CDR2 is SYGVKD. The V segment lost 6 bases and the J segment 3 bases; nucleotides outside the gene matches: 4. As DNA, the CDR3 is TGTGCCATCAGGAAACTAGCGGGGGACTACAATGAGCAGTTCTTC. Amino acids: CAIRKLAGDYNEQFF.

The sample holds a few counts of this clonotype. The J gene is TRBJ2-5, the V gene TRBV6-6; D unresolved. The CDR3 loop spans 14 amino acids. Germline CDR1 and CDR2: MNHNY and SVGAGI (reference sequence). Deletions cut 4 bases from V and 5 bases from J, with 14 bases between. The CDR3 protein is CASSSRSPEETQYF. The CDR3 DNA follows: TGTGCCAGCAGTTCACGATCCCCGGAGGAGACCCAGTACTTC.

A remark on this clonotype: The junction shows a germline mismatch at one end, possibly a read error. The chain has TRBV6-2 or TRBV6-3 and TRBJ1-5, with D tentatively TRBD1 (6 bases). CDR3 length equals 14 residues. The germline V gene has CDR1 MNHEY and CDR2 SVGEGT. The CDR3 DNA is TGTGCCAGCAGTCCCGGGACACCCAATCAGCCCCTGCATTTT. Translation gives CASSPGTPNQPLHF.

Note on this clonotype: One junction end disagrees with the germline gene, perhaps due to a read error. This rearrangement joins TRBV6-1 to TRBJ2-1, with D perhaps TRBD1 or TRBD2 (5 bases each). The CDR3 is 16 residues long. The V gene's germline CDR1 is MNHNS and CDR2 SASEGT. The chain's CDR3 is CASSDDPGKGSNEQFF. The CDR3 nucleotides read TGCGCCAGCAGTGACGACCCGGGAAAGGGGTCCAACGAGCAGTTCTTC.

This clonotype was counted many times. V gene TRBV12-3 or TRBV12-4 combines with J gene TRBJ2-7; 8 bases are a match to TRBD1. Trimming at V came to 7 bases and at J to 4 bases, leaving 9 bases not matched to a gene. This CDR3 is built from 14 residues. CDR3 sequence reads: CASKVGTGLYEQYF. Here the CDR3 DNA reads TGTGCCAGCAAGGTCGGGACAGGACTTTACGAGCAGTACTTC.

This clonotype was seen a few times. V usage is TRBV12-3 or TRBV12-4 and J usage is TRBJ2-4, with D perhaps assigned TRBD1 or TRBD2 (5 bases each). The CDR3 covers 16 residues. V dropped 2 bases and J dropped 1 base, with 12 bases sitting between them. The CDR3 nucleotides are TGTGCCAGCAGTTTAAGAGGGGTTGGTGCCAAAAACATTCAGTACTTC. This encodes CASSLRGVGAKNIQYF.

The chain has TRBV6-1 and TRBJ2-3; TRBD2 matches at 10 bases. V lost 5 bases and J lost 1; bases outside the gene matches: 6. The CDR3 extends over 16 amino acids. Germline assignment: CDR1 MNHNS and CDR2 SASEGT. The CDR3 DNA sequence: TGTGCCAGCAGTCCGCCTCTAGCGGGGGGCACAGATACGCAGTATTTT. Its translation: CASSPPLAGGTDTQYF.

Many counts were recorded for this clonotype. V and J are TRBV7-2 and TRBJ2-5; TRBD2 matches at 13 bases. V lost 0 bases to trimming and J lost 5 bases; unmatched junction nucleotides: 6. The CDR3 length is 17 residues. The germline CDR1 and CDR2 sequences are SGHTA and FQGNSA. CDR3 sequence: CASSLARLAGGGETQYF. The CDR3 DNA reads TGTGCCAGCAGCTTAGCGCGACTAGCGGGGGGTGGGGAGACCCAGTACTTC. The whole variable domain, filled in from reference TRBV7-2 and TRBJ2-5, reads GAGVSQSPSNKVTEKGKDVELRCDPISGHTALYWYRQSLGQGLEFLIYFQGNSAPDKSGLPSDRFSAERTGGSVSTLTIQRTQQEDSAVYLCASSLARLAGGGETQYFGPGTRLLVL.

This clonotype is termed medium-sized. This chain joins TRBV6-1 and TRBJ2-1; D is possibly TRBD2 (6 bases). Germline V CDR1 and CDR2: MNHNS, SASEGT. The V end was cut by 1 base, the J end by 7 bases, with 14 bases between. The CDR3 length is 15 residues. CDR3 sequence: CASSEDPGSGNEQFF. CDR3 coding DNA: TGTGCCAGCAGTGAAGATCCGGGAAGCGGGAATGAGCAGTTCTTC.

A note on this clonotype: Just one base apart from a much larger clone, this may be a read error. The chain employs TRBV6-1 and TRBJ1-1; 9 nucleotides line up with TRBD1. Matching the DNA end better, TRBJ2-1 makes the J call doubtful. This CDR3 has 13 residues. Germline V gene lookup returns CDR1 MNHNS and CDR2 SASEGT. CDR3 residues: CASFGTGKGGQFF. The CDR3 nucleotides read TGTGCCAGTTTCGGGACAGGGAAAGGTGGGCAGTTCTTC.

The chain combines TRBV6-1 with TRBJ2-3; 8 bases align to TRBD2. Germline V gene data show CDR1 as MNHNS and CDR2 as SASEGT. The V gene end was trimmed by 1 base and the J gene end by 0 bases; junction bases not matched to a gene: 0. The CDR3 is 15 residues long. The CDR3 protein is CASSEERGSTDTQYF. CDR3 coding DNA: TGTGCCAGCAGTGAAGAGCGGGGGAGCACAGATACGCAGTATTTT.

This clonotype was counted a few times. This rearrangement joins TRBV6-1 to TRBJ2-5; 8 positions match TRBD1. Germline CDR1 is MNHNS and CDR2 is SASEGT. The CDR3 spans 15 residues. Germline trimming cut 7 bases from V and 11 bases from J; bases unmatched to any gene: 18. DNA of the CDR3: TGTGCCAGCAAGACCCGGGACAGGATTTACAATGAGCAGTACTTC. It is translated as CASKTRDRIYNEQYF.

This clonotype occurred many times. The chain joins TRBV12-3 or TRBV12-4 to TRBJ2-1, with D uncertain. The CDR3 covers 13 residues. The V end lost 2 bases, the J end lost 9 bases, and 11 bases lay between the germline ends. The CDR3 protein is CASSLSVLGEQFF. In DNA form, the CDR3 reads TGTGCCAGCAGTTTATCTGTTCTGGGTGAGCAGTTCTTC.

The sample holds a few counts of this clonotype. The chain carries TRBV7-2 and TRBJ1-1; 7 bases are a match to TRBD1. Germline trimming cut 3 bases from V and 7 bases from J; bases unmatched to any gene: 5. The CDR3 consists of 13 residues. Per the germline V gene, CDR1 is SGHTA and CDR2 is FQGNSA. Here the CDR3 DNA reads TGTGCCAGCAGCTTTACAGGGGCAGGTGAAGCTTTCTTT. Its translation: CASSFTGAGEAFF.

The chain employs TRBV12-3 or TRBV12-4 and TRBJ1-2, with D possibly TRBD1 on 5 matching bases. The CDR3 contains 11 residues. Trimming shortened V by 4 bases and J by 7 bases, and 7 bases separated the two germline ends. The CDR3 sequence: CASSWGGGYTF. In DNA form, the CDR3 reads TGTGCCAGCAGTTGGGGGGGTGGCTACACCTTC.

The chain links TRBV7-4 to TRBJ2-1; perhaps TRBD2 as D (6 bases). CDR1 is SGHVT, CDR2 SQSDAQ, per germline. The CDR3 is 17 residues long. Trimming took off 6 bases at V and 10 bases at J, with 28 bases between the two ends. The CDR3: CASRRPAGLRSSYEQFF. The CDR3 nucleotides read TGTGCCAGCAGAAGACCCGCGGGGCTTCGATCCTCCTACGAGCAGTTCTTC.

This clonotype ranks as medium-sized. The rearrangement joins TRBV7-2 to TRBJ2-1; D remains unclear. The length of the CDR3 is 11 residues. Trimming shortened V by 2 bases and J by 13 bases, and 9 bases separated the two germline ends. Per germline, CDR1 SGHTA and CDR2 FQGNSA. DNA of the CDR3: TGTGCCAGCAGCTTAAGAGAGACCCAGTTCTTC. It translates to CASSLRETQFF.

This clonotype is medium-sized within its sample. This chain links TRBV6-1 with TRBJ2-1; 7 nucleotides align to TRBD1. V gave up 5 bases and J gave up 3 bases; unmatched junction bases: 4. CDR1 is MNHNS, CDR2 SASEGT, per germline. The CDR3 loop spans 14 amino acids. CDR3 region: CASSLGTVYNEQFF. Here the CDR3 DNA reads TGTGCCAGCAGTTTAGGGACAGTCTACAATGAGCAGTTCTTC.